The rows below give T cell receptor beta chains drawn from one sample of a study of T cells in lung cancer brain metastases. Sequencing used immunoSEQ multiplex PCR; TCRdb keeps in-frame clones, though not all of them. The table includes about 5,600 clones, more than 80% detected once. Sample: tumor tissue from a brain metastasis. The source of these receptors is a man aged 45 to 65 with non-small cell lung cancer that had spread to the brain. Each CDR3 is given with its conserved first and last residue. A D gene is named only where the DNA matches it firmly. Only some rows state a clone size, as once, few, many or a class for expanded clones.

cdr3_nt cdr3_aa v_call d_call j_call clone_size
TGTGCCAGCAGCCCGAACGCCCTGGCGAACACTGAAGCTTTCTTT CASSPNALANTEAFF TRBV9 NA TRBJ1-1 NA
TGTGCCAGTAGTATGAGGGGGCACCAAGAGACCCAGTACTTC CASSMRGHQETQYF TRBV19 TRBD1 TRBJ2-5 NA
TGTGCCAGCAGCCAAAGGGGTCTCACCTATGGCTACACCTTC CASSQRGLTYGYTF TRBV6-5 NA TRBJ1-2 NA
TGTGCCAGCAGTGGCCGGACTAGCGGGGCCCGCACAGATACGCAGTATTTT CASSGRTSGARTDTQYF TRBV2 TRBD2 TRBJ2-3 NA
TGTGCCAGCAGCTTGGAGGGGCGTCAGCCCCAGCATTTT CASSLEGRQPQHF TRBV5-4 NA TRBJ1-5 NA
TGCGCCAGCAGGGACAGCGCCCGTCTAACTGAAGCTTTCTTT CASRDSARLTEAFF TRBV10-2 NA TRBJ1-1 NA
TGTGCCAGCAGCTTGGGGTCAGATCAGCCCCAGCATTTT CASSLGSDQPQHF TRBV5-4 NA TRBJ1-5 once
TGTGCCAGCAGTTCAACTGGGGTGAACACTGAAGCTTTCTTT CASSSTGVNTEAFF TRBV7-9 NA TRBJ1-1 NA
TGTGCCAGCAGTCCCGGGACAGGGATCAACTATGGCTACACCTTC CASSPGTGINYGYTF TRBV27 TRBD1 TRBJ1-2 NA
TGTGCCAGCAGTGAGGGTGGCCGAGGTCTTCGGGGGACCCAGTACTTC CASSEGGRGLRGTQYF TRBV25-1 NA TRBJ2-5 NA